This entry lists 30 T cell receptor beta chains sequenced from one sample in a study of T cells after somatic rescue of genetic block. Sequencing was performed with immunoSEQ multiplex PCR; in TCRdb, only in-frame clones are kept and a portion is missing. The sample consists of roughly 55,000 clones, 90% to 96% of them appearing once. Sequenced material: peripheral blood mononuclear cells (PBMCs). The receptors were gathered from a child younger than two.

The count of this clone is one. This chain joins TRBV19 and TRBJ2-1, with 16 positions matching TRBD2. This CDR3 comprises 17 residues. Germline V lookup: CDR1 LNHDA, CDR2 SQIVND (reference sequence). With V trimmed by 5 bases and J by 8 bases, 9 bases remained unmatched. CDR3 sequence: CASSEPGLAGGPDEQFF. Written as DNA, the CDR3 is TGTGCCAGTAGTGAACCGGGACTAGCGGGAGGGCCGGATGAGCAGTTCTTC. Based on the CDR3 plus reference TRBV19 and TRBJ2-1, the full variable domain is DGGITQSPKYLFRKEGQNVTLSCEQNLNHDAMYWYRQDPGQGLRLIYYSQIVNDFQKGDIAEGYSVSREKKESFPLTVTSAQKNPTAFYLCASSEPGLAGGPDEQFFGPGTRLTVL.

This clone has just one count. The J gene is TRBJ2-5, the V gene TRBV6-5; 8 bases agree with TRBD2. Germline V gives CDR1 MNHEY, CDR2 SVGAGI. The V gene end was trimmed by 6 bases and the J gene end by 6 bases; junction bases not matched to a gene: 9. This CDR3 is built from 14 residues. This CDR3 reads CASRPGGRGKTQYF. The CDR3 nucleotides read TGTGCCAGCAGACCGGGGGGGCGAGGGAAGACCCAGTACTTC.

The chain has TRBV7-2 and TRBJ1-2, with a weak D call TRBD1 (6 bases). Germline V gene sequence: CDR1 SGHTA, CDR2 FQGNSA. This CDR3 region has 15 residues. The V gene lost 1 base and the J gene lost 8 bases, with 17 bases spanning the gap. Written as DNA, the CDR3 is TGTGCCAGCAGCTTAGAGGGTTACAGGGTGGGGGGCTACACCTTC. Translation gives CASSLEGYRVGGYTF.

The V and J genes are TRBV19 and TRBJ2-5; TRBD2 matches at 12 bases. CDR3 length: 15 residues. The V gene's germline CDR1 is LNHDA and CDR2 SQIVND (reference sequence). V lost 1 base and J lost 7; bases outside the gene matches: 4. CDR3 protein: CASSIGTSGTGTQYF. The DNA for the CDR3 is TGTGCCAGTAGTATAGGGACTAGCGGGACCGGGACCCAGTACTTC.

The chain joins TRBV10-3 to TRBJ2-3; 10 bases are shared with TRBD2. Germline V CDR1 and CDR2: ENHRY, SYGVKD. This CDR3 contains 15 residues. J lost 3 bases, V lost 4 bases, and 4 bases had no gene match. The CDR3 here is CAISGPAGGTDTQYF. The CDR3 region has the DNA TGTGCCATCAGTGGACCAGCGGGAGGGACAGATACGCAGTATTTT.

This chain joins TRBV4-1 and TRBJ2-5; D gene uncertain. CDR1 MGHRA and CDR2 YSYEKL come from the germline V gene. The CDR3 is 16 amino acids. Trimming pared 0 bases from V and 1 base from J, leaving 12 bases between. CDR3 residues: CASSQDFARIQETQYF. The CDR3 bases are TGCGCCAGCAGCCAAGATTTCGCGCGGATCCAAGAGACCCAGTACTTC.

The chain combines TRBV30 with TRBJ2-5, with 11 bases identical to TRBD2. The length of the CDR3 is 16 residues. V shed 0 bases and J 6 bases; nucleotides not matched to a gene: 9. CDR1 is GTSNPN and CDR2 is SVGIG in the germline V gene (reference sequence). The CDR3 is CAWSVGSSGGVKTQYF. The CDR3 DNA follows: TGTGCCTGGAGTGTAGGCAGTAGCGGGGGGGTCAAGACCCAGTACTTC.

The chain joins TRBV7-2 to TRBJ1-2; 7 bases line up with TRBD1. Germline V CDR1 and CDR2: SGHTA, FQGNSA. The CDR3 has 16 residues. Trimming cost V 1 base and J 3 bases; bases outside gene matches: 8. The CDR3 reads CASSLGVHGTDYGYTF. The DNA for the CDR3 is TGTGCCAGCAGCTTAGGGGTCCACGGGACAGACTATGGCTACACCTTC.

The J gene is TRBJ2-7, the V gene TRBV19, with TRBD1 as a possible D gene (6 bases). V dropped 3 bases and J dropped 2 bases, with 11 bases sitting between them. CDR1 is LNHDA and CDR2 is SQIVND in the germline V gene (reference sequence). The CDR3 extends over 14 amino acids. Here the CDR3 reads CASSIQGSTYEQYF. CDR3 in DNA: TGTGCCAGTAGTATCCAGGGGTCTACCTACGAGCAGTACTTC.

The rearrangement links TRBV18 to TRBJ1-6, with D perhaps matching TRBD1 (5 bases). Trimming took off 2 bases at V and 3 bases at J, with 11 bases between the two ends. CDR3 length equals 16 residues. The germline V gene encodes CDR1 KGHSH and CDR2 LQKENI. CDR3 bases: TGTGCCAGCTCACCAACGGGGACGGTCTATAATTCACCCCTCCACTTT. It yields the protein CASSPTGTVYNSPLHF. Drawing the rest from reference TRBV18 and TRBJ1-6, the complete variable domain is NAGVMQNPRHLVRRRGQEARLRCSPMKGHSHVYWYRQLPEEGLKFMVYLQKENIIDESGMPKERFSAEFPKEGPSILRIQQVVRGDSAAYFCASSPTGTVYNSPLHFGNGTRLTVT.

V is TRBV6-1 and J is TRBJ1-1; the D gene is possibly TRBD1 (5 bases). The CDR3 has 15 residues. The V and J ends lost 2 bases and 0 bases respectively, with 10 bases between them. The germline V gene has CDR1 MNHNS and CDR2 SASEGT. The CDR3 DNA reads TGTGCCAGCAGTGAAAAGGGACGCATGAACACTGAAGCTTTCTTT. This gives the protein CASSEKGRMNTEAFF.

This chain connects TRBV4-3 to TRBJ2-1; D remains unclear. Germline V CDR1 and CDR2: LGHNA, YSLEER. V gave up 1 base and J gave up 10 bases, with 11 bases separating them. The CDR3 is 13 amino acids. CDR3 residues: CASSQGALQEQFF. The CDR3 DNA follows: TGCGCCAGCAGCCAAGGGGCCCTTCAAGAGCAGTTCTTC.

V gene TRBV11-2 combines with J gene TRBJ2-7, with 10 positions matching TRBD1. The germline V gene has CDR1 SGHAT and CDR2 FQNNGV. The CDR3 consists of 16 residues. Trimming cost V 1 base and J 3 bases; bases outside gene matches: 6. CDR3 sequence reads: CASSLAGTGECYEQYF. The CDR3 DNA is TGTGCCAGCAGCTTAGCGGGGACAGGGGAATGCTACGAGCAGTACTTC.

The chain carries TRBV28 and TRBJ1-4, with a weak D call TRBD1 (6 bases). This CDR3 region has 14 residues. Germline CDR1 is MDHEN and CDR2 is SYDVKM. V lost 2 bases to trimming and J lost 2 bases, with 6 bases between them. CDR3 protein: CASSLGGTNEKLFF. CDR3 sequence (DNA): TGTGCCAGCAGTTTAGGGGGCACTAATGAAAAACTGTTTTTT.

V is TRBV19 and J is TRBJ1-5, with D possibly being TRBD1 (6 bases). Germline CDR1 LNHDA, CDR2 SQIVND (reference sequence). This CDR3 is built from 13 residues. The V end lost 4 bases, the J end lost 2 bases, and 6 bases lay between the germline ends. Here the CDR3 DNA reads TGTGCCAGTAGTACAGGGGGCAATCAGCCCCAGCATTTT. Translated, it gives CASSTGGNQPQHF.

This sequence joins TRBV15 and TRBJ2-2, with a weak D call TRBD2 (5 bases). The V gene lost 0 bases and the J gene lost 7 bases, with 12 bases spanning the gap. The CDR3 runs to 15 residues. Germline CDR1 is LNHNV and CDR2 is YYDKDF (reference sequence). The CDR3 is CATSREVTSIGELFF. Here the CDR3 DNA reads TGTGCCACCAGCAGAGAGGTTACTAGTATCGGGGAGCTGTTTTTT.

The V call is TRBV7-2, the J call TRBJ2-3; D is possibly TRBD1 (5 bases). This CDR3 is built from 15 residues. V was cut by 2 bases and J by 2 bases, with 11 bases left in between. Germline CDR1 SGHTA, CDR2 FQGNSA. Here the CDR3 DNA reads TGTGCCAGCAGCTTACTTACCAGGGCCACAGATACGCAGTATTTT. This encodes CASSLLTRATDTQYF.

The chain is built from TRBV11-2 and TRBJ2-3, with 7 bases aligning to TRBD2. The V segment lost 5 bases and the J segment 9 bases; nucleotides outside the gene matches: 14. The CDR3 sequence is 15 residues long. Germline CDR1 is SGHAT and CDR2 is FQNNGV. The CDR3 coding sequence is TGTGCCAGCAGCCCAGTTAGCGGGCCAGTTCAAACGCAGTATTTT. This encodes CASSPVSGPVQTQYF.

The CDR3 DNA reads TGTGTCAGAAGCCGCCGTAAGCGGGACAATACCGGGGAGCTGTTTTTT. Protein sequence: CVRSRRKRDNTGELFF. J is TRBJ2-2 and V is TRBV7-5; the table assigns TRBD2, which was not confirmed against the DNA. TRBV7-5 corresponds to a pseudogene. CDR3 length equals 16 residues.

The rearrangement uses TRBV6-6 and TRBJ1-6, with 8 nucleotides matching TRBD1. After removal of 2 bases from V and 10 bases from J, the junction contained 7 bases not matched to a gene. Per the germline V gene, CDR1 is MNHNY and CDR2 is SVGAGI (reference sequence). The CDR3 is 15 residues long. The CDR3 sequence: CASSYRQGSGSPLHF. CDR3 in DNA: TGTGCCAGCAGTTACCGACAGGGGAGCGGATCACCCCTCCACTTT.

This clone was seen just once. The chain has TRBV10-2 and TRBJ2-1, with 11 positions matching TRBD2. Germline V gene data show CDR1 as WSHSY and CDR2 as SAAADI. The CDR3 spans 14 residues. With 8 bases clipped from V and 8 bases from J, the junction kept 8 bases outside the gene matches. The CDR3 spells CASALAGGSYEQFF. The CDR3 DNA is TGCGCCAGCGCTCTAGCGGGAGGTAGCTATGAGCAGTTCTTC.

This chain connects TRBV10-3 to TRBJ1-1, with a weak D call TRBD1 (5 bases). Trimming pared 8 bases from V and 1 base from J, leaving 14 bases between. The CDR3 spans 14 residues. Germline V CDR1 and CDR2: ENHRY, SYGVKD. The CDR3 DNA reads TGTGCCATCCGGATAACTGACAGGAACACTGAAGCTTTCTTT. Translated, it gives CAIRITDRNTEAFF.

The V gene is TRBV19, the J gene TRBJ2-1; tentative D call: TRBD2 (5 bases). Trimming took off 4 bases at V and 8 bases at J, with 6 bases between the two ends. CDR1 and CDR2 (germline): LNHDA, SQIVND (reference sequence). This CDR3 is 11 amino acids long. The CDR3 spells CASSTDYEQFF. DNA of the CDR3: TGTGCCAGTAGTACGGACTATGAGCAGTTCTTC.

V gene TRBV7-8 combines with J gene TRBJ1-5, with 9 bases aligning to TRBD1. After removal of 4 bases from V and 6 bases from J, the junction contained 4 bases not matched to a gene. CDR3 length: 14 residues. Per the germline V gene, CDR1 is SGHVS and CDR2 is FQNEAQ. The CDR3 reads CASSSPDRGQPQHF. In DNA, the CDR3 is TGTGCCAGCAGCTCCCCGGACAGGGGTCAGCCCCAGCATTTT.

Here the CDR3 DNA reads TGTGCCAGCAGCTTAGGCGACAGGGGGCGATCAGATACGCAGTATTTT. Translated: CASSLGDRGRSDTQYF. The chain has TRBV7-8 and TRBJ2-3; 10 nucleotides line up with TRBD1. CDR1 and CDR2 (germline): SGHVS, FQNEAQ. The ends lost 1 base at V and 4 bases at J; junction bases unmatched: 5. This CDR3 spans 16 amino acids.

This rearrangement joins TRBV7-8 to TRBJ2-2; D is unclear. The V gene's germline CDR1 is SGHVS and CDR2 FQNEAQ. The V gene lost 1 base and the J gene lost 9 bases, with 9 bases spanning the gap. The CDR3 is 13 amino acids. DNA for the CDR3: TGTGCCAGCAGCTTAGGGACCCCCCGGGAGCTGTTTTTT. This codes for CASSLGTPRELFF.

The CDR3 is CAISGISYNEQFF. The CDR3 DNA is TGTGCCATCAGTGGTATATCGTACAATGAGCAGTTCTTC. The chain has TRBV10-3 and TRBJ2-1; D is undetermined. CDR1 is ENHRY, CDR2 SYGVKD, per germline. CDR3 length: 13 amino acids. Trimming removed 4 bases from V and 4 bases from J, with 8 bases in between.

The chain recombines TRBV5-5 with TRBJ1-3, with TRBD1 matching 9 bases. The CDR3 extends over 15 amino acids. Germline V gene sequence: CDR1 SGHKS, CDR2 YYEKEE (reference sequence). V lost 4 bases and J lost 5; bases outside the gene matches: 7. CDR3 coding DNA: TGTGCCAGCAGCACGGGACAGGGATCACGAAACACCATATATTTT. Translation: CASSTGQGSRNTIYF.

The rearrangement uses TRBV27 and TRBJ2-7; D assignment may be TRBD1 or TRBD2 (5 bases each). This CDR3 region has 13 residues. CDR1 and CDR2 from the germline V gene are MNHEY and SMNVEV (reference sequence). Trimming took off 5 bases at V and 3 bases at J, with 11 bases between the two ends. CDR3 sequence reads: CASSPWDGYEQYF. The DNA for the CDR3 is TGTGCCAGCAGTCCTTGGGACGGCTACGAGCAGTACTTC.

The CDR3 region is CATSRWSSNEQFF. The CDR3 DNA is TGTGCCACCAGCAGATGGTCTTCTAATGAGCAGTTCTTC. V gene TRBV15 combines with J gene TRBJ2-1; no clear D gene. The CDR3 consists of 13 residues. Germline assignment: CDR1 LNHNV and CDR2 YYDKDF (reference sequence). The V gene lost 2 bases and the J gene lost 7 bases, with 9 bases spanning the gap.